This TCR beta chain was documented in a study of blood T cell dynamics during melanoma immunotherapy. The overall study: Patients with metastatic melanoma got pembrolizumab or nivolumab-ipilimumab as first-line care. Study observations and caveats: Clones driving repertoire changes may be melanoma-specific or general immune activation. At W3, later disease-control patients showed bifurcated PBMC repertoire changes, unlike progressors.

The sample's time point: week 3, after first cycle of checkpoint inhibitor. Apart from two fast progressors, RECIST 1.1 response was judged 12 weeks post-infusion. V shed 1 base and J shed 7 bases, with 14 bases lying between them. Germline V gene data show CDR1 as SGHDT and CDR2 as YYEEEE. This CDR3 has 14 residues. Data came from immunoSEQ multiplex PCR; TCRdb stores just in-frame clones and leaves some out. Of approximately 29,000 clones in the sample, over 80% were seen once. As for this clone: The target antigen is unknown.

The starting material was blood, obtained from a patient treated with checkpoint blockade. The gene calls are TRBV5-6 and TRBJ1-1; no definite D call. This receptor was obtained from a human donor with melanoma. The CDR3 region is CASSLSLGRGEAFF. DNA for the CDR3: TGTGCCAGCAGCTTGTCGCTGGGTCGAGGTGAAGCTTTCTTT.